This T cell receptor (beta chain) was sequenced during a study of long-term antiretroviral therapy in people with HIV. As for the study in general: There is a gap of about a decade between the earliest samples and the later 2015 immediate-ART recommendation. Study-wide findings and caveats: An increase in diversity followed ART, yet levels stayed below transplant donor controls.

Assay version v3.0 of immunoSEQ was used, and it was run at survey level. Some clones are missing from TCRdb's copy, which holds only in-frame ones; the method was immunoSEQ multiplex PCR. This table holds some 21,000 clones, around 84% found once. Comment on this clone: Its target is not known.

V was trimmed by 5 bases and J by 5 bases, leaving 21 bases between them. This CDR3 has 17 residues. CDR1 MNHEY and CDR2 SMNVEV come from the germline V gene (reference sequence). This chain uses TRBV27 with TRBJ2-2, with D possibly being TRBD1 or TRBD2 (5 bases each). This TCR derives from a woman aged 25 to 39 with HIV. The sequences come from unsorted PBMCs, collected 0.2 years after starting antiretroviral therapy. The CDR3 loop is CASSRGQGSLKTGELFF. DNA for the CDR3: TGTGCCAGCAGTCGAGGGCAGGGAAGCTTGAAGACCGGGGAGCTGTTTTTT.